Each of the 10 T cell receptor beta chains below was sequenced from the same sample in a study of human T cells and chemical hapten exposure (dated by TCRdb to the early 2020s). The time point label, as the study defines it: patch test 1, 2 weeks after DPC sensitization. This specimen's treatment or condition label, interpreted: therapeutic diphenylcyclopropenone sensitization with weekly scalp DPC. Library preparation used RACE. Sequenced using a NextSeq 500. TCRdb ran its own pipeline on the public reads, namely fastp trimming at Q25 and MiXCR clone calling, and kept in-frame beta chains. Entries that share a CDR3 protein sequence are merged under the most common genes and DNA. This sample comprises 180,000 or so distinct CDR3 sequences, approximately 15% of them detected only once. Jointly, the top ten make up 1.7% of the sample. Sequencing used whole blood, obtained in connection with sensitization to the hapten diphenylcyclopropenone (DPC). Receptors were obtained from a woman in her 30s with alopecia areata. Some clones in this sample may be carry-over from other donors' samples.

The V call is TRBV29-1, the J call TRBJ2-1; a possible D gene is TRBD1 (6 bases). Between the trimmed V and J ends, which lost 4 bases and 0 bases, there was a span of 7 bases. The CDR3 has 13 residues. The germline gives CDR1 SQVTM, CDR2 ANQGSEA. The CDR3 nucleotides are TGCAGCGTTGCAGGGGTCTCCTACAATGAGCAGTTCTTC. Translated: CSVAGVSYNEQFF.

This clonotype was counted a few times. The chain is built from TRBV4-3 and TRBJ2-2; D is ambiguous. Germline values: CDR1 LGHNA, CDR2 YSLEER. CDR3 length equals 13 residues. V was cut by 0 bases and J by 6 bases, with 5 bases left in between. This CDR3 is CASSQDSAGELFF. CDR3 sequence (DNA): TGCGCCAGCAGCCAAGATTCGGCCGGGGAGCTGTTTTTT.

The rearrangement links TRBV20-1 to TRBJ2-1; TRBD2 matches at 12 bases. Germline V gene lookup returns CDR1 DFQATT and CDR2 SNEGSKA (reference sequence). Trimming at V came to 8 bases and at J to 3 bases, leaving 5 bases not matched to a gene. This CDR3 region has 14 residues. The CDR3 loop is CSPRTSGIYNEQFF. As DNA, the CDR3 is TGCAGTCCAAGGACTAGCGGGATCTACAATGAGCAGTTCTTC.

This clonotype has a handful of counts. The chain carries TRBV2 and TRBJ1-1; no reliable D call. CDR1 and CDR2 from the germline V gene are SNHLY and FYNNEI. V dropped 5 bases and J dropped 3 bases, with 10 bases sitting between them. CDR3 size: 13 residues. CDR3 DNA sequence: TGTGCCAGCAGTTCCAGCTACTACACTGAAGCTTTCTTT. The encoded protein is CASSSSYYTEAFF.

This clonotype showed up just a few times. The chain combines TRBV2 with TRBJ1-1; D not resolved. The CDR3 sequence is 15 residues long. Trimming took 6 bases from V and 7 from J, leaving 21 bases between them. CDR1 SNHLY and CDR2 FYNNEI come from the germline V gene. The CDR3, as DNA: TGTGCCAGCAGGCAAACTCCAGGCAGGCAAGGTGAAGCTTTCTTT. This sequence encodes CASRQTPGRQGEAFF. The complete variable domain, with remaining parts taken from reference TRBV2 and TRBJ1-1, reads EPEVTQTPSHQVTQMGQEVILRCVPISNHLYFYWYRQILGQKVEFLVSFYNNEISEKSEIFDDQFSVERPDGSNFTLKIRSTKLEDSAMYFCASRQTPGRQGEAFFGQGTRLTVV.

The chain recombines TRBV29-1 with TRBJ1-1, with D possibly TRBD1 on 6 matching bases. Per the germline V gene, CDR1 is SQVTM and CDR2 is ANQGSEA. CDR3 size: 14 residues. With 7 bases removed from V and 1 base from J, the gap between germline ends came to 16 bases. The CDR3 bases are TGCAGCGCCAACCGGGACACAAGGAACACTGAAGCTTTCTTT. Residues: CSANRDTRNTEAFF.

This clonotype was seen at least ten times. The rearrangement links TRBV29-1 to TRBJ2-7, with D perhaps TRBD2 (5 bases). Trimming cost V 4 bases and J 4 bases, with 8 bases left between them. Germline lookup yields CDR1 SQVTM and CDR2 ANQGSEA. This CDR3 spans 11 amino acids. Here the CDR3 reads CSVAGEYEQYF. The CDR3 bases are TGCAGCGTTGCCGGGGAATACGAGCAGTACTTC.

The chain couples TRBV18 to TRBJ1-2; possibly TRBD1 for D (5 bases). Germline-derived CDR1 and CDR2 are KGHSH and LQKENI. This CDR3 is 16 amino acids long. V dropped 5 bases and J dropped 6 bases, with 22 bases sitting between them. CDR3: CASSFQWNRGLDGYTF. The CDR3 DNA is TGTGCCAGCTCATTTCAGTGGAATCGGGGCCTAGATGGCTACACCTTC. Based on the CDR3 plus reference TRBV18 and TRBJ1-2, the full variable domain is NAGVMQNPRHLVRRRGQEARLRCSPMKGHSHVYWYRQLPEEGLKFMVYLQKENIIDESGMPKERFSAEFPKEGPSILRIQQVVRGDSAAYFCASSFQWNRGLDGYTFGSGTRLTVV.

The rearrangement links TRBV7-2 to TRBJ2-5, with D perhaps matching TRBD1 (6 bases). This CDR3 spans 14 amino acids. In germline, CDR1 is SGHTA, CDR2 FQGNSA. With 6 bases removed from V and 1 base from J, the gap between germline ends came to 12 bases. CDR3 in DNA: TGTGCCAGCAGTTTCCAGGGGTTCCAAGAGACCCAGTACTTC. Translated: CASSFQGFQETQYF.

This clonotype has more than one count but fewer than ten. The genes are TRBV23-1 and TRBJ2-3, with TRBD1 identical over 10 bases. TRBV23-1 is an ORF; its function is uncertain. J lost 5 bases, V lost 3 bases, and 8 bases had no gene match. CDR3 size: 16 residues. CDR3 amino acids: CASSQEDRGSGDTQYF. The CDR3 coding sequence is TGCGCCAGCAGTCAGGAGGACAGGGGGTCTGGAGATACGCAGTATTTT.